The 14 T cell receptor beta chains in this list originate from one sample, sequenced in a study of beta chain features in type 1 diabetes. Every bit of the isolated RNA underwent reverse transcription, so sequencing read expressed TCRB transcripts. The assay was immunoSEQ multiplex PCR, and TCRdb's table has in-frame clones only and misses some. The sample has about 350,000 clones, around a fifth seen once. What was sequenced was naive CD4+ T cells from blood. These receptors originate from a woman aged 18 to 35 in good health.

This clone has only a few counts. The chain links TRBV19 to TRBJ1-1; D not certain. The V end was cut by 1 base, the J end by 1 base, with 4 bases between. The CDR3 loop spans 13 amino acids. CDR1 and CDR2 (germline): LNHDA, SQIVND (reference sequence). As DNA, the CDR3 is TGTGCCAGTAGTATAGTCAGGAACACTGAAGCTTTCTTT. Translated, it gives CASSIVRNTEAFF.

This rearrangement joins TRBV18 to TRBJ2-3, with a weak D call TRBD1 (5 bases). Germline V gene sequence: CDR1 KGHSH, CDR2 LQKENI. The CDR3 covers 14 residues. V was clipped by 3 bases and J by 2 bases, with 9 bases between them. Written as DNA, the CDR3 is TGTGCCAGCTCACCGGACACTCACACAGATACGCAGTATTTT. As protein: CASSPDTHTDTQYF.

This clone was picked up a small number of times. The chain couples TRBV19 to TRBJ2-1; unclear D gene. The CDR3 is 13 residues long. V lost 6 bases, J lost 4 bases, and 10 bases lay in between. Germline V gene data show CDR1 as LNHDA and CDR2 as SQIVND (reference sequence). The DNA of the CDR3 is TGTGCCAGTAGAGGAAGCGCTTACAATGAGCAGTTCTTC. This gives the protein CASRGSAYNEQFF.

This clone was observed a few times. The rearrangement uses TRBV7-2 and TRBJ2-7; D is uncertain. Germline assignment: CDR1 SGHTA and CDR2 FQGNSA. The germline V and J ends were trimmed by 1 base and 0 bases, with 10 bases remaining between them. The CDR3 spans 15 residues. The CDR3 DNA reads as TGTGCCAGCAGCTTAGGGGCCGTAAGCTCCTACGAGCAGTACTTC. Protein: CASSLGAVSSYEQYF. The variable domain in full, with the rest retrieved from reference TRBV7-2 and TRBJ2-7, is GAGVSQSPSNKVTEKGKDVELRCDPISGHTALYWYRQSLGQGLEFLIYFQGNSAPDKSGLPSDRFSAERTGGSVSTLTIQRTQQEDSAVYLCASSLGAVSSYEQYFGPGTRLTVT.

This chain connects TRBV13 to TRBJ2-1, with TRBD2 matching 9 bases. The CDR3 is 14 residues long. The V gene's germline CDR1 is PRHDT and CDR2 FYEKMQ (reference sequence). The V segment lost 4 bases and the J segment 14 bases; nucleotides outside the gene matches: 12. CDR3: CASSSSRAGGREFF. CDR3 DNA sequence: TGTGCCAGCAGCTCCTCGAGGGCGGGAGGGCGAGAGTTCTTC.

The gene calls are TRBV7-9 and TRBJ1-4, with 8 bases identical to TRBD1. The CDR3 totals 15 residues. Germline assignment: CDR1 SEHNR and CDR2 FQNEAQ (reference sequence). Trimming cost V 1 base and J 8 bases; bases outside gene matches: 6. CDR3: CASSLVGRGQEKLFF. CDR3 in DNA: TGTGCCAGCAGCTTAGTTGGCAGGGGGCAAGAAAAACTGTTTTTT.

V and J are TRBV5-1 and TRBJ2-2; tentative D call: TRBD1 (5 bases). The CDR3 contains 14 residues. Germline V gene sequence: CDR1 SGHRS, CDR2 YFSETQ. V shed 1 base and J shed 5 bases, with 9 bases lying between them. Here the CDR3 DNA reads TGCGCCAGCAGCTTGAGACAGACAACCGGGGAGCTGTTTTTT. It yields the protein CASSLRQTTGELFF.

The rearrangement links TRBV29-1 to TRBJ1-1; TRBD1 aligns across 8 bases. Germline-derived CDR1 and CDR2 are SQVTM and ANQGSEA. With V trimmed by 5 bases and J by 5 bases, 7 bases remained unmatched. CDR3 length equals 13 residues. Here the CDR3 reads CSVSPGTGTEAFF. As DNA, the CDR3 is TGCAGCGTTAGCCCCGGGACAGGAACTGAAGCTTTCTTT.

A few counts support this clone. The rearrangement joins TRBV5-6 to TRBJ2-5; weak D call: TRBD1 (6 bases). The length of the CDR3 is 14 residues. Trimming pared 4 bases from V and 4 bases from J, leaving 14 bases between. From germline, CDR1 is SGHDT and CDR2 YYEEEE. The CDR3 bases are TGTGCCAGCAGCATAACAGGGACCCGAGAGACCCAGTACTTC. It codes for CASSITGTRETQYF.

V and J are TRBV29-1 and TRBJ2-3; a possible D gene is TRBD1 (5 bases). The CDR3 covers 12 residues. V was pared by 6 bases and J by 5 bases, with 12 bases between. Looked up from germline, CDR1 is SQVTM and CDR2 is ANQGSEA. CDR3 protein: CSVARAEDTQYF. Here the CDR3 DNA reads TGCAGCGTAGCCAGGGCCGAAGATACGCAGTATTTT.

As for this clone: Other DNA sequences of this sample code for an identical CDR3. V is TRBV29-1 and J is TRBJ1-1, with unresolved D. Germline V gives CDR1 SQVTM, CDR2 ANQGSEA. The CDR3 contains 10 residues. V shed 7 bases and J shed 1 base, with 4 bases lying between them. As DNA, the CDR3 is TGCAGCGGCGCGAACACTGAAGCTTTCTTT. This translates into CSGANTEAFF.

Only a few counts were recorded for this clone. The chain combines TRBV7-2 with TRBJ2-4, with 11 bases aligning to TRBD2. This CDR3 contains 14 residues. V shed 5 bases, J shed 6 bases, and the junction held 3 bases outside the gene matches. CDR1 is SGHTA, CDR2 FQGNSA, per germline. DNA for the CDR3: TGTGCCAGCAGCCTCGGGACTAGCGGAAACATTCAGTACTTC. Its protein product is CASSLGTSGNIQYF. Variable domain in full (rest from reference TRBV7-2 and TRBJ2-4): GAGVSQSPSNKVTEKGKDVELRCDPISGHTALYWYRQSLGQGLEFLIYFQGNSAPDKSGLPSDRFSAERTGGSVSTLTIQRTQQEDSAVYLCASSLGTSGNIQYFGAGTRLSVL.

This clone turned up a few times. The chain recombines TRBV11-2 with TRBJ2-2, with no clear D. Trimming took off 4 bases at V and 7 bases at J, with 22 bases between the two ends. The CDR3 loop spans 17 amino acids. The germline CDR1 and CDR2 sequences are SGHAT and FQNNGV. CDR3 amino acids: CASSSYKFTVRDGELFF. In nucleotides, the CDR3 is TGTGCCAGCAGCTCCTATAAGTTTACAGTACGAGACGGGGAGCTGTTTTTT.

The CDR3 region is CASSPIQGGYGYTF. As DNA, the CDR3 is TGCGCCAGCAGCCCCATACAGGGGGGCTATGGCTACACCTTC. The chain joins TRBV4-3 to TRBJ1-2; TRBD1 agrees at 8 bases. This CDR3 has 14 residues. V shed 4 bases and J 4 bases; nucleotides not matched to a gene: 5. CDR1 LGHNA and CDR2 YSLEER come from the germline V gene.